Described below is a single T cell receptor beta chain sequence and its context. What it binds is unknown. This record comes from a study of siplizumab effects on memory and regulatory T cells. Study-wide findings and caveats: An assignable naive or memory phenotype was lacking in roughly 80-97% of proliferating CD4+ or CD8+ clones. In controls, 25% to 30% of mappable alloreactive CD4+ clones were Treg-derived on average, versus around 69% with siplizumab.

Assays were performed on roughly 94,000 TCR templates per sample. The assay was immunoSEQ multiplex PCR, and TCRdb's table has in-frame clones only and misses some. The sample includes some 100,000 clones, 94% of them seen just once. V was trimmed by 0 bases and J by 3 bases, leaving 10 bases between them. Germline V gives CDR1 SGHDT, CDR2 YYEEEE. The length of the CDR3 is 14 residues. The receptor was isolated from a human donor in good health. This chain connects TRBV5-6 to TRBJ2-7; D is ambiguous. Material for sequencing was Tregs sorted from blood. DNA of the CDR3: TGTGCCAGCAGCTTGGTGTGGCAAAGCTACGAGCAGTACTTC. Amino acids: CASSLVWQSYEQYF.